The clone carrying this TCR beta chain showed up just a few times. As yet, its antigen is unknown. Germline V gives CDR1 SNHLY, CDR2 FYNNEI. Trimming took off 7 bases at V and 3 bases at J, with 15 bases between the two ends. The CDR3 runs 14 residues. Documented time point: persistent/refractory GD, antithyroid drugs over 5 years with positive TRAb. Scientists built the TCR library using RNA that was extracted from PBMCs. iRepertoire HTBI primers and Arm-PCR of CDR3 regions built TCR beta libraries. TCRdb re-analysed the multiplex PCR reads in MiXCR, keeping a single row per CDR3 protein. Of about 660,000 distinct CDR3 sequences in the sample, around 30% were seen once. The entry originates in a study of regulatory T cells in long-lasting Graves disease. Whole-study results and caveats: Less diverse TCR repertoires were seen in persistent Graves' patients than in newly diagnosed ones.

This sample comprised peripheral blood mononuclear cells (PBMCs), obtained when the disease was refractory, from a patient treated with antithyroid drugs. The rearrangement uses TRBV2 and TRBJ1-1; D possibly corresponds to TRBD1 (5 bases). This TCR was sampled from a female donor with Graves disease. The CDR3 nucleotides read TGTGCCAGCATAAGGGGCAGGGCTGACACTGAAGCTTTCTTT. This codes for CASIRGRADTEAFF.